These T cell receptor beta chains were read from a single sample in a study of blood T cell repertoires in COVID-19. Method: immunoSEQ multiplex PCR; TCRdb's copy keeps in-frame clones and lacks some. This repertoire shows about 160,000 clones, under 90% found once; its top ten account for 15% to 20%. Material: PBMCs or T cells enriched from blood (not recorded which). The receptor set was obtained from a man in his 60s who had recovered from COVID-19. The CDR3 runs from the conserved cysteine through the conserved F or W. A D gene is named only where the DNA matches it firmly. Only part of the rows carry a size: once, few, many, or a class if the clone is expanded.

CDR3nt	CDR3aa	len	d_gene	v_gene	j_gene	abundance
TGTGCCAGCAGCATAACCGGGACAGGGGCCTCCTACGAGCAGTACTTC	CASSITGTGASYEQYF	16	TRBD1	TRBV7-3	TRBJ2-7	once
TGTGCCAGCAGCTTTGGCATCACAGATACGCAGTATTTT	CASSFGITDTQYF	13	NA	TRBV7-9	TRBJ2-3	NA
TGCGCCAGCAGCTTGACTAGCGGGAGCTACGAGCAGTACTTC	CASSLTSGSYEQYF	14	TRBD2	TRBV5-1	TRBJ2-7	NA
TGTGCCAGCAGTGAAACAGCCGACAGGGAAAAACTGTTTTTT	CASSETADREKLFF	14	NA	TRBV6-1	TRBJ1-4	once
TGTGCCAGTATGGCGACAGGGGGCGAGACCCAGTACTTC	CASMATGGETQYF	13	TRBD1	TRBV19	TRBJ2-5	NA
TGTGCCATCAGTGAGTCTACTAGCGTGTACGAGCAGTACTTC	CAISESTSVYEQYF	14	TRBD2	TRBV10-3	TRBJ2-7	NA
TGTGCCAGCTCCCTAGGGGCTCAGAATGAGCAGTTCTTC	CASSLGAQNEQFF	13	NA	TRBV12-3/TRBV12-4	TRBJ2-1	NA
TGTGCCAGCAGCTTAGCACCGGGACAGGGCTACGAGCAGTACTTC	CASSLAPGQGYEQYF	15	TRBD1	TRBV11-2	TRBJ2-7	NA
TGTGCCCAGAAGGACACAGGGGCTTACTATGGCTACACCTTC	CAQKDTGAYYGYTF	14	TRBD1	TRBV30	TRBJ1-2	NA
TGTGCCACCAGTGCCCGAGGTAACAATCAGCCCCAGCATTTT	CATSARGNNQPQHF	14	NA	TRBV24-1	TRBJ1-5	NA
TGTGCCAGCTGCCCCCGGGGTCCCTACGAGCAGTACTTC	CASCPRGPYEQYF	13	NA	TRBV28	TRBJ2-7	NA
TGTGCCAGCAGTTTGTCTGGGACAATGAACACCGGGGAGCTGTTTTTT	CASSLSGTMNTGELFF	16	NA	TRBV27	TRBJ2-2	NA
TGTGCCAGCAGCTTAGTAGGCGGGAGGTTCACCGGGGAGCTGTTTTTT	CASSLVGGRFTGELFF	16	TRBD2	TRBV13	TRBJ2-2	NA
TGTGCCAGCTCACCTGCCCGAGACAGTAATTCACCCCTCCACTTT	CASSPARDSNSPLHF	15	NA	TRBV18	TRBJ1-6	few
TGTGCCAGCAGGGACTGGGGGCCCCAGCATTTT	CASRDWGPQHF	11	NA	TRBV6-5	TRBJ1-5	once
TGCAGCGTTGAAGAAGCGGGACGCCCTTGGGAGACCCAGTACTTC	CSVEEAGRPWETQYF	15	TRBD2	TRBV29-1	TRBJ2-5	NA
TGTGCCAGTAGTACACGACAGGGAGCAGAGACCCAGTACTTC	CASSTRQGAETQYF	14	TRBD1	TRBV19	TRBJ2-5	few
TGCACCAGCAGCAGAGGGGCTAGCGGGAGGGCCCTTATCGTCTTGCGGGGCGAGCAGTACTTC	CTSSRGASGRALIVLRGEQYF	21	NA	TRBV1	TRBJ2-7	once
TGCGCCAGCACCGGAGCGATAGGGGTCCAAGAGACCCAGTACTTC	CASTGAIGVQETQYF	15	NA	TRBV5-1	TRBJ2-5	NA
TGTGCCAGCAGCCCCACCGGGGAAACTACTTCACCCCTCCACTTT	CASSPTGETTSPLHF	15	NA	TRBV5-4	TRBJ1-6	NA
TGTGCCACCGGGACTCGTGGGCTAGCCGGGCAGTTCTTC	CATGTRGLAGQFF	13	NA	TRBV15	TRBJ2-1	NA
TGTGCCACCAGCTCCGGGACTAGCGGGCGGAATGAGCAGTTCTTC	CATSSGTSGRNEQFF	15	TRBD2	TRBV24-1	TRBJ2-1	NA
TGTGCCAGCAGCCAAGGGGAGGTTGGACTAGCGGGACTCTACGAGCAGTACTTC	CASSQGEVGLAGLYEQYF	18	TRBD2	TRBV4-2	TRBJ2-7	NA
TGTGCCAGCAGCCAAGCCCGGGACAGACACTACGAGCAGTACTTC	CASSQARDRHYEQYF	15	TRBD1	TRBV14	TRBJ2-7	NA
TGTGCCAGCAGCTTGACAGGATTCACTGAAGCTTTCTTT	CASSLTGFTEAFF	13	NA	TRBV11-2	TRBJ1-1	NA
TGTGCCAGCAGAAGCCCCGGACTAGATAAAGAGACCCAGTACTTC	CASRSPGLDKETQYF	15	TRBD2	TRBV7-2	TRBJ2-5	NA
TGTGCCAGCAGGGGGGGGAACACTGAAGCTTTCTTT	CASRGGNTEAFF	12	NA	TRBV14	TRBJ1-1	NA
TGTGCCAGCAGGGGGGAGGGGGACGAAGAGACCCAGTACTTC	CASRGEGDEETQYF	14	NA	TRBV2	TRBJ2-5	once
TGTGCCAGCAGTTTACGTCAGGGTGGGCACAATGAGCAGTTCTTC	CASSLRQGGHNEQFF	15	NA	TRBV27	TRBJ2-1	NA
TGTGCCAGTAGTGCGGGACAGCCTAACACCGGGGAGCTGTTTTTT	CASSAGQPNTGELFF	15	NA	TRBV19	TRBJ2-2	NA
TGCGCCAGCAGCCAAGTAGCGACTAGCACAGATACGCAGTATTTT	CASSQVATSTDTQYF	15	NA	TRBV4-1	TRBJ2-3	NA
TGTGCCTGGACGAGGGGGAATGAGCAGTTCTTC	CAWTRGNEQFF	11	NA	TRBV30	TRBJ2-1	NA
TGTGCCAGCAGTCAAGGGGCGGAGAGGTACATTCAGTACTTC	CASSQGAERYIQYF	14	NA	TRBV27	TRBJ2-4	NA
TGTGCCAGTAGTAGCTTAACGGGAACAAACTACAATGAGCAGTTCTTC	CASSSLTGTNYNEQFF	16	NA	TRBV19	TRBJ2-1	NA